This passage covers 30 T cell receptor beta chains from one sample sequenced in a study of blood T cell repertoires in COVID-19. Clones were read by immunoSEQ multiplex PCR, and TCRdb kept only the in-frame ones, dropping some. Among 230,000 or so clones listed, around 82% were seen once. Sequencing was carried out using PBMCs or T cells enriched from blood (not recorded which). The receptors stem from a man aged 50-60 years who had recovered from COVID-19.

In DNA form, the CDR3 reads TGTGCCAGCAGCTGGGGACAGCTCGGGGCCAACGTCCTGACTTTC. It yields the protein CASSWGQLGANVLTF. The chain is built from TRBV5-5 and TRBJ2-6; 7 nucleotides agree with TRBD1. Germline V CDR1 and CDR2: SGHKS, YYEKEE (reference sequence). CDR3 length: 15 residues. The V gene end was trimmed by 3 bases and the J gene end by 4 bases; junction bases not matched to a gene: 4.

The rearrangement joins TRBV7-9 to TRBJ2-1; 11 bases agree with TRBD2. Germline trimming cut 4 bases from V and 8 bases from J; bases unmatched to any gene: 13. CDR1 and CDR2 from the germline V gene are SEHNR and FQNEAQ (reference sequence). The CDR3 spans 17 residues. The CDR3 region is CASSSGLAGLKAHEQFF. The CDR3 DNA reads TGTGCCAGCAGCTCCGGACTAGCGGGCCTTAAAGCCCATGAGCAGTTCTTC. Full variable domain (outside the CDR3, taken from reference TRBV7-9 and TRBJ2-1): DTGVSQNPRHKITKRGQNVTFRCDPISEHNRLYWYRQTLGQGPEFLTYFQNEAQLEKSRLLSDRFSAERPKGSFSTLEIQRTEQGDSAMYLCASSSGLAGLKAHEQFFGPGTRLTVL.

Written as DNA, the CDR3 is TGTGCCACTCAGACGGGATACTACGAGCAGTACTTC. It translates to CATQTGYYEQYF. The chain links TRBV6-6 to TRBJ2-7; the D gene is possibly TRBD2 (5 bases). The CDR3 is 12 amino acids. V was clipped by 10 bases and J by 3 bases, with 13 bases between them. Germline CDR1 and CDR2: MNHNY and SVGAGI (reference sequence).

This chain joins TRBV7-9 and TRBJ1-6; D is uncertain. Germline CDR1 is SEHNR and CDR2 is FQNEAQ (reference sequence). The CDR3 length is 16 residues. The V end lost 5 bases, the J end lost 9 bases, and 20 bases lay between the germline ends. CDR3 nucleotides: TGTGCCAGCAGCGCCCTCACCGAGGGTCTTGCTTCACCCCTCCACTTT. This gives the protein CASSALTEGLASPLHF.

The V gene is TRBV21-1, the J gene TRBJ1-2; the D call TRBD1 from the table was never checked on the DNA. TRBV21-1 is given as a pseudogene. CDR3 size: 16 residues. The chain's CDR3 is CASSTGTGNNSWGYTF. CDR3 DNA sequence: TGTGCCAGCAGTACCGGGACAGGTAACAATTCGTGGGGCTACACCTTC.

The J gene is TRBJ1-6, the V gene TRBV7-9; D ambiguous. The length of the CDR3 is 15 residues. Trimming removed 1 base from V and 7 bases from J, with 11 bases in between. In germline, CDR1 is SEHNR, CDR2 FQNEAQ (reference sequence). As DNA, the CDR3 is TGTGCCAGCAGCTTAGGTCGGGGAACCAATTCACCCCTCCACTTT. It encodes CASSLGRGTNSPLHF.

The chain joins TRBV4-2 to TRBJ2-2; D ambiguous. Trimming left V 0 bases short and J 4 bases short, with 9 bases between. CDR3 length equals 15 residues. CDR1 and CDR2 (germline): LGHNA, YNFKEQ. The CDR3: CASSQDPWATGELFF. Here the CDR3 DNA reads TGTGCCAGCAGCCAAGATCCCTGGGCCACCGGGGAGCTGTTTTTT.

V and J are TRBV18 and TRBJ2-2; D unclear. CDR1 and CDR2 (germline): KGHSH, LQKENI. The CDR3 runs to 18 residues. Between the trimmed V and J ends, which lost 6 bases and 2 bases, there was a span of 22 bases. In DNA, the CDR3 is TGTGCCAGCTCCCCGAGCGAGGTAGCAGCCACTAACACCGGGGAGCTGTTTTTT. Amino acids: CASSPSEVAATNTGELFF. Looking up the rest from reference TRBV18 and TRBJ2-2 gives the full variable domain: NAGVMQNPRHLVRRRGQEARLRCSPMKGHSHVYWYRQLPEEGLKFMVYLQKENIIDESGMPKERFSAEFPKEGPSILRIQQVVRGDSAAYFCASSPSEVAATNTGELFFGEGSRLTVL.

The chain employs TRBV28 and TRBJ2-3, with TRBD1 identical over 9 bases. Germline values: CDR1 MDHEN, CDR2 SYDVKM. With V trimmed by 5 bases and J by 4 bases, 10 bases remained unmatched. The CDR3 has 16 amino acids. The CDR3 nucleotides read TGTGCCAGCAGTGGCCAGGCGGGACAGGGCCCAGATACGCAGTATTTT. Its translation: CASSGQAGQGPDTQYF.

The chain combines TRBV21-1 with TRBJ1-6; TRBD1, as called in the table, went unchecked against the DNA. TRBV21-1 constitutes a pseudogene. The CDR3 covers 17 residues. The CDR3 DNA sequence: TGTGCCAGCAGCTCAAACCCCGACAGGCCCAAGAATTCACCCCTCCACTTT. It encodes CASSSNPDRPKNSPLHF.

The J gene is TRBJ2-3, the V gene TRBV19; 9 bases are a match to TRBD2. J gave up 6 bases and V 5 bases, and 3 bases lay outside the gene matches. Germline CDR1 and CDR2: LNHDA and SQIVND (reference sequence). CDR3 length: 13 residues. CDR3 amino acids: CASSSTSGDTQYF. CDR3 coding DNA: TGTGCCAGTAGTTCGACTAGCGGCGATACGCAGTATTTT.

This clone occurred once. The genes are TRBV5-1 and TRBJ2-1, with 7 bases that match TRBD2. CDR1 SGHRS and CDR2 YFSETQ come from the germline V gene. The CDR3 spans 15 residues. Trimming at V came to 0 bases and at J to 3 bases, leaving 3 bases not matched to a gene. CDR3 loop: CASSLATGGYNEQFF. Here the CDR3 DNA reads TGCGCCAGCAGCTTGGCAACGGGGGGCTACAATGAGCAGTTCTTC.

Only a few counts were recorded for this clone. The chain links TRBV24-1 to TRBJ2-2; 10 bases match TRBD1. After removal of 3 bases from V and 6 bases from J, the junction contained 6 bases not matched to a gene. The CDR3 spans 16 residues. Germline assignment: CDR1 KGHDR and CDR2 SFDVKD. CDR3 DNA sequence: TGTGCCACCAGTGATACCGGGACAGGGGAGGCCGGGGAGCTGTTTTTT. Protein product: CATSDTGTGEAGELFF.

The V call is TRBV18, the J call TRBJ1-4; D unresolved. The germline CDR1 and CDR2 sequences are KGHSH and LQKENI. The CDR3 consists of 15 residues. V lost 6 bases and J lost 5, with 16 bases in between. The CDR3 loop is CASSPGFGFNEKLFF. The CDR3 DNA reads TGTGCCAGCTCCCCCGGTTTCGGGTTCAATGAAAAACTGTTTTTT.

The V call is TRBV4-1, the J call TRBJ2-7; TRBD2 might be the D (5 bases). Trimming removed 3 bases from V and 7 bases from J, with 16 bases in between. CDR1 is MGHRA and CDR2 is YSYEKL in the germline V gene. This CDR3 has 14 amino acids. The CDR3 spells CASSQDLRGYEQYF. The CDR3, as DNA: TGCGCCAGCAGCCAGGATTTACGAGGGTATGAGCAGTACTTC.

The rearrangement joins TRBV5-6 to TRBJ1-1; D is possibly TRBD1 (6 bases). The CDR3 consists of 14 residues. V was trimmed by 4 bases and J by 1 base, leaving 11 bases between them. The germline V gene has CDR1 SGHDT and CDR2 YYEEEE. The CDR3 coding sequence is TGTGCCAGCAGCCTCAGGGGTGCGAACACTGAAGCTTTCTTT. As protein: CASSLRGANTEAFF.

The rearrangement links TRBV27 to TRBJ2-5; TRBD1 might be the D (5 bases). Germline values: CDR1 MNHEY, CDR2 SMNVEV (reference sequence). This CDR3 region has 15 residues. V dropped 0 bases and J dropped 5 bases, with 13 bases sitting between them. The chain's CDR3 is CASSLSGAEWETQYF. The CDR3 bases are TGTGCCAGCAGTTTATCAGGGGCGGAGTGGGAGACCCAGTACTTC.

CDR3 DNA sequence: TGCGCCAGCAGTCAATCGGCTTGGGATAGCGGGAGGGTCAACACCGGGGAGCTGTTTTTT. This gives the protein CASSQSAWDSGRVNTGELFF. V is TRBV23-1 and J is TRBJ2-2; 11 nucleotides agree with TRBD2. TRBV23-1 is flagged as an ORF with uncertain function. V lost 0 bases, J lost 2 bases, and 11 bases stayed unmatched. CDR3 length: 20 amino acids.

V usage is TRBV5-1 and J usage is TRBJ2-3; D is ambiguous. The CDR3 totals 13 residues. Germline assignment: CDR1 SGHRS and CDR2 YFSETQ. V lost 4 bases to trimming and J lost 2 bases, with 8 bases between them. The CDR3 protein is CASSLQVTDTQYF. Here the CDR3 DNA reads TGCGCCAGCAGCCTCCAGGTCACAGATACGCAGTATTTT.

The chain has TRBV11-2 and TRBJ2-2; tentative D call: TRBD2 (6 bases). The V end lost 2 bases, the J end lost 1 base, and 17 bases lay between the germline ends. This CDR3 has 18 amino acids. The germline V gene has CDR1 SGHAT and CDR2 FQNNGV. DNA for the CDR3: TGTGCCAGCAGCTTATCGCGGGGCGGTTTGGAGAACACCGGGGAGCTGTTTTTT. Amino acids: CASSLSRGGLENTGELFF.

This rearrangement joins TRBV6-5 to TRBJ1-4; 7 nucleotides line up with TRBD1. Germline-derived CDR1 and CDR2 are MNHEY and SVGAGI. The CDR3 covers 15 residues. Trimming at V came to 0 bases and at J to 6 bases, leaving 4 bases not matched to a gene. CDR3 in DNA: TGTGCCAGCAGTTACTCTCGGGACAGAGATGAAAAACTGTTTTTT. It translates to CASSYSRDRDEKLFF.

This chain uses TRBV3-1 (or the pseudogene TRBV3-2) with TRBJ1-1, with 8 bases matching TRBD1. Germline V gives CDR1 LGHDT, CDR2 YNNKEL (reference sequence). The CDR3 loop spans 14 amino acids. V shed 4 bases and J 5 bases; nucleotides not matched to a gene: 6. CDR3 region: CASSPTQGATEAFF. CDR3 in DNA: TGTGCCAGCAGCCCAACTCAGGGGGCGACTGAAGCTTTCTTT.

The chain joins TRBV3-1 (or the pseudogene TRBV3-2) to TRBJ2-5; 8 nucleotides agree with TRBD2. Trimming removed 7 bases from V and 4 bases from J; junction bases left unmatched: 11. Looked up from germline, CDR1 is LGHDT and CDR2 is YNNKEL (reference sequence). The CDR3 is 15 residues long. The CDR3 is CASNLGSGVRETQYF. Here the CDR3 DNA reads TGTGCCAGCAACTTGGGTAGCGGGGTCCGAGAGACCCAGTACTTC.

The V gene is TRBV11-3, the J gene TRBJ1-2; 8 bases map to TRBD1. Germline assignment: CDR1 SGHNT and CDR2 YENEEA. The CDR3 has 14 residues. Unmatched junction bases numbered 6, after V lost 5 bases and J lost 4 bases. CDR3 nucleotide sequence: TGTGCCAGCAGCCAGGACACAGGGGGCTATGGCTACACCTTC. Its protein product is CASSQDTGGYGYTF.

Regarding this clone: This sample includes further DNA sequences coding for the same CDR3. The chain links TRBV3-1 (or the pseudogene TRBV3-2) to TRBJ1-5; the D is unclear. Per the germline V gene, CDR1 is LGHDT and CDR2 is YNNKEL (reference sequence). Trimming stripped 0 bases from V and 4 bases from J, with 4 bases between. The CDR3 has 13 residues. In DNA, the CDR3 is TGTGCCAGCAGCCAAGACCGGAATCAGCCCCAGCATTTT. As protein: CASSQDRNQPQHF.

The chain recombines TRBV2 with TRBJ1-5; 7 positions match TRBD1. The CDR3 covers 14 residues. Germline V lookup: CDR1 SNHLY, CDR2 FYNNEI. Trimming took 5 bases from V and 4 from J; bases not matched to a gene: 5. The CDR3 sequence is CASSPGTANQPQHF. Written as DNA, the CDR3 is TGTGCCAGCAGTCCCGGGACAGCTAATCAGCCCCAGCATTTT.

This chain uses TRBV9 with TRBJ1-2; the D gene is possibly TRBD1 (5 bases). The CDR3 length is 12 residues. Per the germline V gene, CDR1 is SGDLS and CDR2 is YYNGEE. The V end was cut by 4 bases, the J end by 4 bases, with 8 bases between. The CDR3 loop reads CASSPGSYGYTF. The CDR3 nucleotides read TGTGCCAGCAGCCCAGGGTCCTATGGCTACACCTTC.

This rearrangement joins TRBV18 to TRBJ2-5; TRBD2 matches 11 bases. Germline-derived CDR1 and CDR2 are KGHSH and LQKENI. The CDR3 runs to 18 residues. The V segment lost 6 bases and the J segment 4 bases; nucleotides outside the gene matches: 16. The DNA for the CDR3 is TGTGCCAGCTCTGAACGGACCGGGACTAGCGGAGGGGGAGAGACCCAGTACTTC. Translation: CASSERTGTSGGGETQYF.

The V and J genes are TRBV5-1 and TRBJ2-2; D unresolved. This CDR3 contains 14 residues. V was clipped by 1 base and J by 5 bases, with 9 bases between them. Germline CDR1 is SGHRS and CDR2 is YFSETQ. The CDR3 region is CASSLIQSTGELFF. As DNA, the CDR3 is TGCGCCAGCAGCTTGATTCAGTCTACCGGGGAGCTGTTTTTT.

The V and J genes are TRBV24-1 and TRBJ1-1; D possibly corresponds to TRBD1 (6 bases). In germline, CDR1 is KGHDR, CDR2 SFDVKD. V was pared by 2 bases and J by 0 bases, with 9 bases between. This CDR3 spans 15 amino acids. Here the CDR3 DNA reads TGTGCCACCAGTGATTCACGACAGGTGAACACTGAAGCTTTCTTT. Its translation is CATSDSRQVNTEAFF.